A single sample gave rise to the 29 T cell receptor beta chains below, sequenced in a study of TIL therapy for anti-PD-1-resistant metastatic lung cancer. Regarding time point: pre-treatment sample, taken before nivolumab and TIL therapy. The immunoSEQ assay was v3. Libraries were prepared by immunoSEQ multiplex PCR; TCRdb keeps only in-frame clonotypes and omits some of them. The sample holds about 32,000 clones; about 70% are singletons and the top ten take about 3%. Here the sequenced sample was blood, taken at baseline. These TCRs come from a woman aged 30 to 85 with non-small cell lung cancer.

About this clone itself: The junction and the germline gene differ at one end; a read error may be behind it. The J gene is TRBJ1-3, the V gene TRBV5-1; no firm D call. There are 10 residues in the CDR3. CDR1 is SGHRS and CDR2 is YFSETQ in the germline V gene. The CDR3 sequence is CASSFPPDHF. The CDR3 DNA sequence: TGCGCCAGCAGCTTCCCCCCGGACCATTTT.

This chain links TRBV12-5 with TRBJ2-1; a weak D match, TRBD2 (5 bases). Trimming removed 2 bases at V and 6 bases at J, with 8 bases between. Germline-derived CDR1 and CDR2 are LGHNT and FRNRAP. The CDR3 length is 13 residues. For the CDR3, the DNA is TGTGCTAGTGGTTTGACTGAGGGCAATGAGCAGTTCTTC. Its protein is CASGLTEGNEQFF.

This clone was picked up one time. The rearrangement joins TRBV30 to TRBJ2-3; 8 bases line up with TRBD1. CDR1 GTSNPN and CDR2 SVGIG come from the germline V gene (reference sequence). The CDR3 totals 13 residues. J was trimmed by 4 bases and V by 5 bases; bases with no gene match: 5. DNA for the CDR3: TGTGCCTGGGGACAGGGTCGCGCAGATACGCAGTATTTT. Encoded protein: CAWGQGRADTQYF.

The chain couples TRBV7-2 to TRBJ2-5; 7 bases are a match to TRBD1. CDR3 length equals 14 residues. Unmatched junction bases numbered 8, after V lost 5 bases and J lost 5 bases. Germline V lookup: CDR1 SGHTA, CDR2 FQGNSA. CDR3 region: CASSRTGVRETQYF. CDR3 coding DNA: TGTGCCAGCAGCCGAACAGGGGTACGGGAGACCCAGTACTTC.

V usage is TRBV5-1 and J usage is TRBJ2-1, with 8 nucleotides matching TRBD2. Germline V gene sequence: CDR1 SGHRS, CDR2 YFSETQ. Germline trimming cut 2 bases from V and 8 bases from J; bases unmatched to any gene: 9. This CDR3 is 15 amino acids long. The CDR3 DNA is TGCGCCAGCAGCTTTGGCGGGAGGCCCCTTGATGAGCAGTTCTTC. Residues: CASSFGGRPLDEQFF.

This clone was picked up a small number of times. The chain employs TRBV5-5 and TRBJ1-1; possible D gene TRBD1, 5 bases. V lost 3 bases and J lost 0, with 12 bases in between. This CDR3 comprises 15 residues. Germline loops: CDR1 SGHKS, CDR2 YYEKEE (reference sequence). This CDR3 is CASSSAGTVNTEAFF. CDR3 sequence (DNA): TGTGCCAGCAGCTCCGCCGGGACGGTGAACACTGAAGCTTTCTTT. The full variable domain, rest sourced from reference TRBV5-5 and TRBJ1-1, is DAGVTQSPTHLIKTRGQQVTLRCSPISGHKSVSWYQQVLGQGPQFIFQYYEKEERGRGNFPDRFSARQFPNYSSELNVNALLLGDSALYLCASSSAGTVNTEAFFGQGTRLTVV.

The chain uses TRBV19 and TRBJ1-2; 7 nucleotides agree with TRBD1. This CDR3 is 14 amino acids long. The trim removed 6 bases at V and 0 bases at J, leaving 4 bases unmatched. Germline CDR1 and CDR2: LNHDA and SQIVND (reference sequence). In DNA form, the CDR3 reads TGTGCCAGTAGATCCGGGACAGCTAACTATGGCTACACCTTC. Amino acids: CASRSGTANYGYTF.

The chain is built from TRBV9 and TRBJ1-4; possible D gene TRBD1, 6 bases. This CDR3 spans 14 amino acids. Germline lookup yields CDR1 SGDLS and CDR2 YYNGEE. Trimming left V 4 bases short and J 4 bases short, with 11 bases between. CDR3 coding DNA: TGTGCCAGCAGCTACGGAGGGGGTAATGAAAAACTGTTTTTT. It specifies CASSYGGGNEKLFF.

This clone qualifies as medium-sized. The chain joins TRBV4-1 to TRBJ2-7; the D gene is possibly TRBD2 (6 bases). Trimming removed 2 bases at V and 6 bases at J, with 17 bases between. The CDR3 runs 15 residues. The germline V gene encodes CDR1 MGHRA and CDR2 YSYEKL. As DNA, the CDR3 is TGCGCCAGCAGCCAATCCGGGCTAGGGAGGCCCGAGCAGTACTTC. The encoded protein is CASSQSGLGRPEQYF.

The CDR3 bases are TGTGCCAGCAGTGAACAGGGCCCCTTGAACGAGCAGTACTTC. It codes for CASSEQGPLNEQYF. The V gene is TRBV25-1, the J gene TRBJ2-7; D perhaps matches TRBD1 (5 bases). Trimming took off 2 bases at V and 5 bases at J, with 13 bases between the two ends. This CDR3 is built from 14 residues. CDR1 and CDR2 (germline): MGHDK, SYGVNS.

The chain uses TRBV5-1 and TRBJ1-1, with D perhaps TRBD1 (5 bases). Germline V CDR1 and CDR2: SGHRS, YFSETQ. This CDR3 is 16 amino acids long. V lost 0 bases to trimming and J lost 4 bases, with 16 bases between them. The DNA of the CDR3 is TGCGCCAGCAGCTTGGGCCTGCTAGGGGAAGGCACTGAAGCTTTCTTT. It encodes CASSLGLLGEGTEAFF.

The chain joins TRBV30 to TRBJ1-3; 11 positions agree with TRBD1. CDR3 length: 16 residues. Germline lookup yields CDR1 GTSNPN and CDR2 SVGIG (reference sequence). Germline trimming cut 1 base from V and 1 base from J; bases unmatched to any gene: 3. In nucleotides, the CDR3 is TGTGCCTGGAGTGGGGGGACAGGGGGTTCTGGAAACACCATATATTTT. It translates to CAWSGGTGGSGNTIYF.

The genes are TRBV27 and TRBJ2-3, with 7 bases lining up with TRBD2. V was pared by 7 bases and J by 4 bases, with 11 bases of the junction left unmatched. This CDR3 is 15 amino acids long. Germline V lookup: CDR1 MNHEY, CDR2 SMNVEV (reference sequence). CDR3 nucleotide sequence: TGTGCCAGCAATACTGGGACTAAGGCCCCAGATACGCAGTATTTT. Its translation: CASNTGTKAPDTQYF.

The rearrangement uses TRBV14 and TRBJ1-4; D is undetermined. The germline V and J ends were trimmed by 2 bases and 7 bases, with 14 bases remaining between them. CDR1 is SGHDN, CDR2 FVKESK, per germline. The length of the CDR3 is 15 residues. The chain's CDR3 is CASSQKFNRGEKLFF. The CDR3, as DNA: TGTGCCAGCAGCCAAAAATTTAATCGCGGTGAAAAACTGTTTTTT.

The rearrangement links TRBV7-7 to TRBJ2-5; D may be TRBD1 (6 bases). The CDR3 extends over 14 amino acids. V gave up 1 base and J gave up 3 bases, with 9 bases separating them. The germline V gene has CDR1 SSHAT and CDR2 FNYEAQ (reference sequence). The CDR3 DNA reads as TGTGCCAGCAGCTTAGTGTCAGGGGAAGAGACCCAGTACTTC. Translated: CASSLVSGEETQYF. The whole variable domain, filled in from reference TRBV7-7 and TRBJ2-5, reads GAGVSQSPRYKVTKRGQDVTLRCDPISSHATLYWYQQALGQGPEFLTYFNYEAQPDKSGLPSDRFSAERPEGSISTLTIQRTEQRDSAMYRCASSLVSGEETQYFGPGTRLLVL.

J is TRBJ2-5 and V is TRBV28; maybe TRBD1 (5 bases). The CDR3 is made up of 15 amino acids. Per germline, CDR1 MDHEN and CDR2 SYDVKM. Deletions cut 4 bases from V and 6 bases from J, with 18 bases between. DNA for the CDR3: TGTGCCAGCAGTTCCCCCGGAAGGGGTGGACAGACCCAGTACTTC. It yields the protein CASSSPGRGGQTQYF.

The chain joins TRBV25-1 to TRBJ2-7, with 8 bases matching TRBD2. Per germline, CDR1 MGHDK and CDR2 SYGVNS. V lost 2 bases, J lost 2 bases, and 5 bases stayed unmatched. This CDR3 comprises 15 residues. The chain's CDR3 is CASSESGSATYEQYF. The CDR3 DNA reads as TGTGCCAGCAGTGAAAGCGGGAGTGCGACCTACGAGCAGTACTTC.

The chain uses TRBV5-4 and TRBJ1-2, with unresolved D. Trimming removed 0 bases from V and 4 bases from J, with 10 bases in between. This CDR3 is 14 amino acids long. Germline assignment: CDR1 SGHNT and CDR2 YYREEE (reference sequence). CDR3 bases: TGTGCCAGCAGCTTGGACGGTCGAAGCTATGGCTACACCTTC. Translating gives CASSLDGRSYGYTF.

The chain has TRBV6-5 and TRBJ1-3; D is unresolved. Germline assignment: CDR1 MNHEY and CDR2 SVGAGI. The ends were cut back, 5 bases at V and 2 bases at J, with 1 base in the middle. This CDR3 is 11 amino acids long. For the CDR3, the DNA is TGTGCCAGCAGTACTGGAAACACCATATATTTT. Encoded protein: CASSTGNTIYF.

The V call is TRBV5-4, the J call TRBJ2-6; the D gene could be TRBD1 or TRBD2 (5 bases each). CDR1 SGHNT and CDR2 YYREEE come from the germline V gene (reference sequence). The CDR3 is 15 residues long. V gave up 6 bases and J gave up 0 bases, with 10 bases separating them. The CDR3 coding sequence is TGTGCCAGCACCAAGGGGAGCTCTGGGGCCAACGTCCTGACTTTC. Translated: CASTKGSSGANVLTF.

The genes are TRBV19 and TRBJ2-1; D not resolved. Germline V CDR1 and CDR2: LNHDA, SQIVND (reference sequence). The CDR3 sequence is 15 residues long. The germline V and J ends were trimmed by 3 bases and 7 bases, with 16 bases remaining between them. CDR3: CASSIDGVYTNEQFF. In nucleotides, the CDR3 is TGTGCCAGTAGTATTGATGGGGTTTATACAAATGAGCAGTTCTTC.

V gene TRBV6-6 combines with J gene TRBJ2-7; weak D call: TRBD2 (6 bases). The CDR3 is 14 amino acids. The ends were cut back, 2 bases at V and 3 bases at J, with 11 bases in the middle. Germline V lookup: CDR1 MNHNY, CDR2 SVGAGI (reference sequence). This chain's CDR3 is CASSYGGFLYEQYF. The CDR3 DNA is TGTGCCAGCAGTTACGGAGGGTTCCTCTACGAGCAGTACTTC.

This sequence joins TRBV9 and TRBJ1-3; D gene unclear. CDR3 length equals 14 residues. Germline CDR1 SGDLS, CDR2 YYNGEE. V lost 0 bases, J lost 4 bases, and 8 bases lay in between. The DNA of the CDR3 is TGTGCCAGCAGCGTAGGGGTCGCCGGAAACACCATATATTTT. Its translation is CASSVGVAGNTIYF.

The chain is built from TRBV27 and TRBJ2-3; D gene uncertain. The germline CDR1 and CDR2 sequences are MNHEY and SMNVEV (reference sequence). This CDR3 is 16 amino acids long. Trimming left V 2 bases short and J 0 bases short, with 12 bases between. CDR3 nucleotides: TGTGCCAGCAGTTTAGGAAGGGTAGCTAGCACAGATACGCAGTATTTT. Its translation is CASSLGRVASTDTQYF.

V is TRBV6-5 and J is TRBJ2-1; D is possibly TRBD1 or TRBD2 (5 bases each). V lost 0 bases to trimming and J lost 7 bases, with 13 bases between them. The CDR3 totals 15 residues. Germline V gives CDR1 MNHEY, CDR2 SVGAGI. The CDR3, as DNA: TGTGCCAGCAGTTACTCTTGGCAGGGACGGAATGAGCAGTTCTTC. This sequence encodes CASSYSWQGRNEQFF.

This clone was counted a single time. V usage is TRBV6-5 and J usage is TRBJ2-7, with no clear D. Germline assignment: CDR1 MNHEY and CDR2 SVGAGI. V was clipped by 6 bases and J by 3 bases, with 12 bases between them. This CDR3 has 13 amino acids. The CDR3 sequence is CASRRQESYEQYF. The CDR3 region has the DNA TGTGCCAGCAGACGCCAGGAGAGCTACGAGCAGTACTTC.

The rearrangement uses TRBV4-1 and TRBJ1-3; no reliable D call. The CDR3 length is 18 residues. CDR1 MGHRA and CDR2 YSYEKL come from the germline V gene. The V end was cut by 1 base, the J end by 7 bases, with 23 bases between. CDR3 in amino acids: CASSQGPWSKALRNTIYF. The CDR3 coding sequence is TGCGCCAGCAGCCAAGGCCCTTGGTCTAAGGCCTTGCGGAACACCATATATTTT.

The chain employs TRBV5-4 and TRBJ2-3; tentative D call: TRBD2 (7 bases). This CDR3 comprises 17 residues. From germline, CDR1 is SGHNT and CDR2 YYREEE (reference sequence). V lost 0 bases and J lost 4, with 18 bases in between. CDR3 bases: TGTGCCAGCAGCTTGGAGGGGGGCGGGAGCACCCCAGATACGCAGTATTTT. Its translation: CASSLEGGGSTPDTQYF.

The J gene is TRBJ2-1, the V gene TRBV5-1; TRBD1 might be the D (5 bases). The CDR3 runs 13 residues. Per the germline V gene, CDR1 is SGHRS and CDR2 is YFSETQ. V was cut by 8 bases and J by 8 bases, with 17 bases left in between. CDR3 nucleotides: TGCGCCAGGCCCGACAGAACGAGCGATGAGCAGTTCTTC. It specifies CARPDRTSDEQFF.